This TCR beta chain is from a study of CD8 T cells in ankylosing spondylitis. Regarding the study as a whole: There was reportedly significant enrichment of clones that were disease-linked in matched ankylosing spondylitis synovial fluid. Relatively rare in peripheral blood, disease-linked clones were also CD8+.

The CDR3 is made up of 15 amino acids. J was trimmed by 4 bases and V by 5 bases; bases with no gene match: 5. The germline CDR1 and CDR2 sequences are SGHVS and FQNEAQ. This clonotype was found a few times. Its antigen is not known. Quantitative molecular-barcoded 5'-RACE generated the TCR beta libraries. Each CDR3 protein gets one entry after TCRdb re-called the 5' RACE reads with MiXCR. This repertoire shows roughly 64,000 distinct CDR3 sequences, 6.2% found once; its top ten account for about 4.6%. The chain has TRBV7-8 and TRBJ2-2, with 9 bases lining up with TRBD1. The specimen sequenced was synovial fluid, either unsorted or a sorted T cell fraction (not recorded which). This clonotype was obtained from a male donor with ankylosing spondylitis. The CDR3 is CASSPRTGVTGELFF. The CDR3 nucleotides read TGTGCCAGCAGCCCAAGGACAGGGGTCACCGGGGAGCTGTTTTTT.